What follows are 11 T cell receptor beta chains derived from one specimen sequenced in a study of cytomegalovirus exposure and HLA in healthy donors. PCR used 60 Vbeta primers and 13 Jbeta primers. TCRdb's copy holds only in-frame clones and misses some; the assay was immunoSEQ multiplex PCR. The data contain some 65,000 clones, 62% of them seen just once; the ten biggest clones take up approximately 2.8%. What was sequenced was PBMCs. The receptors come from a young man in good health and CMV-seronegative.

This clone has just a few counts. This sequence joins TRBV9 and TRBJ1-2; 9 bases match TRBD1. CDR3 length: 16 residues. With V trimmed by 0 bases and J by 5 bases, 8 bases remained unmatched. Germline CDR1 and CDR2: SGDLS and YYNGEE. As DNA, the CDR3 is TGTGCCAGCAGCGTAGCCGGGACAGGGTCTCCTTATGGCTACACCTTC. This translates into CASSVAGTGSPYGYTF.

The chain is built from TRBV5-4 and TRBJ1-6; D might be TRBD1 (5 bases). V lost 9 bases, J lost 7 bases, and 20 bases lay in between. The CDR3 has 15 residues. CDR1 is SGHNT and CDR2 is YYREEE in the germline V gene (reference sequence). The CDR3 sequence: CATQTDNLPNSPLHF. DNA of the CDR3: TGTGCCACTCAGACGGACAACCTCCCCAATTCACCCCTCCACTTT.

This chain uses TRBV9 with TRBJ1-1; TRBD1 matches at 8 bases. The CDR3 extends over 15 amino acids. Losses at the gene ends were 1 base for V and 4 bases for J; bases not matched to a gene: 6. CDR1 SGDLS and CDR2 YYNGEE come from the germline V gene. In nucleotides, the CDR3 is TGTGCCAGCAGCGTAACCCGGACAGGGAGCACTGAAGCTTTCTTT. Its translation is CASSVTRTGSTEAFF. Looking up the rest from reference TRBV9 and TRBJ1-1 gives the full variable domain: DSGVTQTPKHLITATGQRVTLRCSPRSGDLSVYWYQQSLDQGLQFLIQYYNGEERAKGNILERFSAQQFPDLHSELNLSSLELGDSALYFCASSVTRTGSTEAFFGQGTRLTVV.

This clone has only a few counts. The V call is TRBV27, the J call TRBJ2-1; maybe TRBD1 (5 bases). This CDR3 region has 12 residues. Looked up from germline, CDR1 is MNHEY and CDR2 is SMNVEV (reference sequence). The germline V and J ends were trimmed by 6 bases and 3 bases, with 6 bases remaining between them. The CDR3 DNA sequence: TGTGCCAGCAGAGGGGTCTACAATGAGCAGTTCTTC. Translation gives CASRGVYNEQFF.

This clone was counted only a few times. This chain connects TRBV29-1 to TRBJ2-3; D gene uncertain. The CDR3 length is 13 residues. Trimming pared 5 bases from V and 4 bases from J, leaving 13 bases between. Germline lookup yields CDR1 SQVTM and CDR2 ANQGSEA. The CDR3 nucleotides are TGCAGCGTTTGCGACACTTGGTCAGATACGCAGTATTTT. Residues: CSVCDTWSDTQYF.

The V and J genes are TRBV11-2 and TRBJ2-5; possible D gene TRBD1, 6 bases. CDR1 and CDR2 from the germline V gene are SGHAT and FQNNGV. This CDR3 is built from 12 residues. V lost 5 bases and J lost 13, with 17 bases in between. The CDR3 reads CASSRESGQGYF. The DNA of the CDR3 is TGTGCCAGCAGCCGAGAATCGGGACAAGGGTACTTC.

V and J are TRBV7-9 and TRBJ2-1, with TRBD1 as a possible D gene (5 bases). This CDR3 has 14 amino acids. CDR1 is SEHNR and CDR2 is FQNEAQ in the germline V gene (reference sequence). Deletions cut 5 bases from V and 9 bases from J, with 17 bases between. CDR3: CASSPVAGFVEQFF. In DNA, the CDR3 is TGTGCCAGCAGCCCCGTTGCAGGGTTTGTTGAGCAGTTCTTC.

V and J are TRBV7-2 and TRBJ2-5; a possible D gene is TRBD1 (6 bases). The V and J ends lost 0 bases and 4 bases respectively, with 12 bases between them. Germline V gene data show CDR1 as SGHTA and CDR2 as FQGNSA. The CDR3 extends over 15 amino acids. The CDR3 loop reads CASSLAPWGRETQYF. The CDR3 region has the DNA TGTGCCAGCAGCTTAGCCCCTTGGGGGCGAGAGACCCAGTACTTC.

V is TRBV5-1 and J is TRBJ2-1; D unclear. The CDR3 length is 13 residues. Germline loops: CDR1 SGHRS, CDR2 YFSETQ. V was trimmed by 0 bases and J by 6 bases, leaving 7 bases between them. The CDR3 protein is CASSLDYSNEQFF. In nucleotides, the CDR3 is TGCGCCAGCAGCTTGGACTACTCCAATGAGCAGTTCTTC.

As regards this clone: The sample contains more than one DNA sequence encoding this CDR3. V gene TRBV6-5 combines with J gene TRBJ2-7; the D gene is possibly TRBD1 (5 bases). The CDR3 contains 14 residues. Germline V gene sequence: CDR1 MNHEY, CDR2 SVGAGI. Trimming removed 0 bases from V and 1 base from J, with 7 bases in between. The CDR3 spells CASSYSAGSYEQYF. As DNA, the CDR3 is TGTGCCAGCAGTTACTCGGCAGGGTCCTACGAGCAGTACTTC.

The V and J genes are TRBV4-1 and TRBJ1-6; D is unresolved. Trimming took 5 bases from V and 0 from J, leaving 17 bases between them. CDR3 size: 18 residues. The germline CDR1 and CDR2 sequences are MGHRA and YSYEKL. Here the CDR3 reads CASSDPGLLSSYNSPLHF. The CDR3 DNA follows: TGCGCCAGCAGCGACCCAGGTCTCCTCTCCTCCTATAATTCACCCCTCCACTTT.